What follows are 30 T cell receptor beta chains derived from one specimen sequenced in a study of T cells in localized non-small cell lung cancer. Some clones are missing from TCRdb's copy, which holds only in-frame ones; the method was immunoSEQ multiplex PCR. The table records tens of thousands of clones, around nine tenths of them present only once. The source was peripheral blood, collected before any cancer treatment. These receptors all stem from a woman aged 35 to 70 with stage I squamous cell lung carcinoma.

The chain recombines TRBV6-5 with TRBJ1-3; 10 bases fit TRBD1. Germline-derived CDR1 and CDR2 are MNHEY and SVGAGI. The CDR3 consists of 15 residues. V lost 5 bases, J lost 5 bases, and 6 bases stayed unmatched. Written as DNA, the CDR3 is TGTGCCAGCAGTCAGGGGACAGGGGTTAGAAACACCATATATTTT. Translated: CASSQGTGVRNTIYF.

The J gene is TRBJ2-3, the V gene TRBV4-2; TRBD2 matches 10 bases. The CDR3 covers 17 residues. The trim removed 1 base at V and 7 bases at J, leaving 11 bases unmatched. CDR1 and CDR2 (germline): LGHNA, YNFKEQ. Written as DNA, the CDR3 is TGTGCCAGCAGCCAAGTACAAGGAGCGGGGGGGAGAAATACGCAGTATTTT. It codes for CASSQVQGAGGRNTQYF.

This clone occurred a few times. V gene TRBV10-2 combines with J gene TRBJ1-1, with 9 nucleotides matching TRBD1. Unmatched junction bases numbered 6, after V lost 2 bases and J lost 2 bases. Per the germline V gene, CDR1 is WSHSY and CDR2 is SAAADI. The CDR3 sequence is 16 residues long. The CDR3 loop is CASSEGSGQGNTEAFF. In DNA form, the CDR3 reads TGCGCCAGCAGTGAGGGTTCGGGACAGGGTAACACTGAAGCTTTCTTT.

The chain is built from TRBV7-8 and TRBJ1-1; no firm D call. V dropped 3 bases and J dropped 8 bases, with 19 bases sitting between them. The CDR3 runs 15 residues. Looked up from germline, CDR1 is SGHVS and CDR2 is FQNEAQ. The CDR3 region is CASSFGTGGSTEAFF. The CDR3 DNA follows: TGTGCCAGCAGCTTTGGTACGGGCGGGTCTACCGAAGCTTTCTTT. Together with reference TRBV7-8 and TRBJ1-1, the CDR3 gives the full variable domain: GAGVSQSPRYKVAKRGQDVALRCDPISGHVSLFWYQQALGQGPEFLTYFQNEAQLDKSGLPSDRFFAERPEGSVSTLKIQRTQQEDSAVYLCASSFGTGGSTEAFFGQGTRLTVV.

The gene calls are TRBV19 and TRBJ2-6, with unresolved D. Deletions cut 7 bases from V and 1 base from J, with 14 bases between. The germline V gene encodes CDR1 LNHDA and CDR2 SQIVND (reference sequence). The CDR3 covers 16 residues. The CDR3 bases are TGTGCCAGTAAGGAACGGTGGATATCTGGGGCCAACGTCCTGACTTTC. This gives the protein CASKERWISGANVLTF.

Worth noting for this clone: The junction departs from germline at one end; a sequencing error may be responsible. This sequence joins TRBV2 and TRBJ2-1; no firm D call. The CDR3 sequence is 11 residues long. Germline CDR1 and CDR2: SNHLY and FYNNEI. The CDR3 sequence: CASSEQGPLVF. Here the CDR3 DNA reads TGTGCCAGCAGTGAACAAGGGCCGCTGGTCTTC.

The chain links TRBV11-2 to TRBJ1-4, with D maybe TRBD1 (6 bases). The CDR3 extends over 17 amino acids. Germline V lookup: CDR1 SGHAT, CDR2 FQNNGV. V lost 6 bases to trimming and J lost 3 bases, with 20 bases between them. Here the CDR3 reads CASRLRGTQEANEKLFF. CDR3 coding DNA: TGTGCCAGCAGATTAAGGGGGACACAGGAAGCTAATGAAAAACTGTTTTTT.

This clone was counted only a few times. The rearrangement links TRBV5-1 to TRBJ2-7; D remains unclear. Per the germline V gene, CDR1 is SGHRS and CDR2 is YFSETQ. Trimming removed 1 base at V and 0 bases at J, with 14 bases between. The CDR3 length is 16 residues. The CDR3 sequence: CASSLLSDSSSYEQYF. CDR3 in DNA: TGCGCCAGCAGCTTGCTCTCAGATTCAAGCTCCTACGAGCAGTACTTC.

The rearrangement joins TRBV6-1 to TRBJ1-4; D ambiguous. The CDR3 sequence is 15 residues long. Trimming cost V 1 base and J 8 bases, with 14 bases left between them. Germline values: CDR1 MNHNS, CDR2 SASEGT. CDR3: CASSEVTDPDEKLFF. In DNA form, the CDR3 reads TGTGCCAGCAGTGAAGTAACGGACCCGGACGAAAAACTGTTTTTT.

The rearrangement uses TRBV12-2 and TRBJ1-5; the tabulated D call, TRBD1, remains unverified against the DNA. TRBV12-2 is an annotated pseudogene. The length of the CDR3 is 17 residues. CDR3 DNA: TGTGCAAGTCGTCCAGACAGGGGGCCTCTTCGCAATCAGCCCCAGCATTTT. Translated: CASRPDRGPLRNQPQHF.

The V call is TRBV5-1, the J call TRBJ2-2; 7 bases fit TRBD1. J lost 3 bases, V lost 3 bases, and 8 bases had no gene match. Germline V gives CDR1 SGHRS, CDR2 YFSETQ. The CDR3 is made up of 16 amino acids. The CDR3 loop reads CASSSYRDSYTGELFF. The CDR3 DNA sequence: TGCGCCAGCAGCTCGTACCGGGACAGCTACACCGGGGAGCTGTTTTTT.

The chain uses TRBV7-8 and TRBJ1-6; possible D gene TRBD1, 5 bases. Between the trimmed V and J ends, which lost 3 bases and 6 bases, there was a span of 9 bases. The CDR3 spans 14 residues. CDR1 and CDR2 (germline): SGHVS, FQNEAQ. Here the CDR3 DNA reads TGTGCCAGCAGCTTCAGGGAGGGTAATTCACCCCTCCACTTT. Translated: CASSFREGNSPLHF.

The genes are TRBV9 and TRBJ1-2; 9 bases line up with TRBD1. The CDR3 runs to 13 residues. Looked up from germline, CDR1 is SGDLS and CDR2 is YYNGEE. With 3 bases clipped from V and 7 bases from J, the junction kept 4 bases outside the gene matches. CDR3 protein: CASSGQGVGGYTF. The DNA for the CDR3 is TGTGCCAGCAGCGGACAGGGGGTGGGTGGCTACACCTTC.

The chain links TRBV7-8 to TRBJ2-5; D perhaps matches TRBD2 (7 bases). The CDR3 spans 16 residues. The V end lost 1 base, the J end lost 5 bases, and 17 bases lay between the germline ends. Per germline, CDR1 SGHVS and CDR2 FQNEAQ. This CDR3 reads CASSLEPPGGPETQYF. In DNA, the CDR3 is TGTGCCAGCAGCTTAGAACCCCCGGGGGGCCCGGAGACCCAGTACTTC.

This clone has a single count. V usage is TRBV6-5 and J usage is TRBJ2-1; 9 bases align to TRBD2. The germline gives CDR1 MNHEY, CDR2 SVGAGI. Germline trimming cut 4 bases from V and 4 bases from J; bases unmatched to any gene: 5. This CDR3 contains 15 residues. The CDR3 reads CASSSQRGVYNEQFF. The CDR3 nucleotides read TGTGCCAGCAGTTCTCAGCGGGGGGTGTACAATGAGCAGTTCTTC.

V usage is TRBV10-1 and J usage is TRBJ1-3; 8 positions match TRBD1. Germline V gene data show CDR1 as WNHNN and CDR2 as SYGVQD (reference sequence). The junction had 11 bases not matched to a gene; V was cut back by 4 bases and J by 0 bases. The CDR3 sequence is 18 residues long. In DNA form, the CDR3 reads TGCGCCAGCAGTGCCGGACAGGGAGGGGGTCCCTCTGGAAACACCATATATTTT. It is translated as CASSAGQGGGPSGNTIYF.

This clone was counted a few times. This rearrangement joins TRBV9 to TRBJ1-3; D not certain. Germline-derived CDR1 and CDR2 are SGDLS and YYNGEE. The CDR3 has 16 residues. The germline V and J ends were trimmed by 2 bases and 0 bases, with 12 bases remaining between them. The CDR3 sequence is CASSVLGSLSGNTIYF. CDR3 coding DNA: TGTGCCAGCAGCGTCTTGGGCAGCCTCTCTGGAAACACCATATATTTT.

The V call is TRBV7-9, the J call TRBJ2-7, with no clear D. The germline gives CDR1 SEHNR, CDR2 FQNEAQ (reference sequence). Trimming left V 5 bases short and J 4 bases short, with 12 bases between. The CDR3 spans 13 residues. The CDR3 spells CASSHGQAYEQYF. The CDR3 coding sequence is TGTGCCAGCAGCCATGGGCAGGCTTACGAGCAGTACTTC.

The chain combines TRBV7-8 with TRBJ2-1, with D unresolved. The ends were cut back, 1 base at V and 0 bases at J, with 13 bases in the middle. The CDR3 runs 17 residues. Germline-derived CDR1 and CDR2 are SGHVS and FQNEAQ. This CDR3 reads CASSLEGRASSYNEQFF. Written as DNA, the CDR3 is TGTGCCAGCAGCTTAGAGGGCCGCGCGAGCTCCTACAATGAGCAGTTCTTC. The complete variable domain, with remaining parts taken from reference TRBV7-8 and TRBJ2-1, reads GAGVSQSPRYKVAKRGQDVALRCDPISGHVSLFWYQQALGQGPEFLTYFQNEAQLDKSGLPSDRFFAERPEGSVSTLKIQRTQQEDSAVYLCASSLEGRASSYNEQFFGPGTRLTVL.

The rearrangement uses TRBV30 and TRBJ2-7, with D tentatively TRBD2 (6 bases). Germline assignment: CDR1 GTSNPN and CDR2 SVGIG (reference sequence). The CDR3 length is 14 residues. Deletions cut 4 bases from V and 0 bases from J, with 13 bases between. The DNA of the CDR3 is TGTGCCTGGACGGGGACTTGGAGCTCCTACGAGCAGTACTTC. It codes for CAWTGTWSSYEQYF.

The chain is built from TRBV7-3 and TRBJ2-3, with 11 bases identical to TRBD2. There are 14 residues in the CDR3. Germline V gene lookup returns CDR1 SGHTA and CDR2 FQGTGA. Trimming took 5 bases from V and 5 from J; bases not matched to a gene: 3. The CDR3 here is CASSPLAGGDTQYF. CDR3 DNA: TGTGCCAGCAGCCCCCTAGCGGGGGGAGATACGCAGTATTTT. Drawing the rest from reference TRBV7-3 and TRBJ2-3, the complete variable domain is GAGVSQTPSNKVTEKGKYVELRCDPISGHTALYWYRQSLGQGPEFLIYFQGTGAADDSGLPNDRFFAVRPEGSVSTLKIQRTERGDSAVYLCASSPLAGGDTQYFGPGTRLTVL.

The V call is TRBV6-6, the J call TRBJ2-5; 8 nucleotides align to TRBD1. Germline CDR1 and CDR2: MNHNY and SVGAGI (reference sequence). The CDR3 is 15 amino acids. V shed 6 bases and J 4 bases; nucleotides not matched to a gene: 10. CDR3 DNA sequence: TGTGCCAGCAGCTTCGACTTTGACAGGGGAGAGACCCAGTACTTC. It codes for CASSFDFDRGETQYF.

The rearrangement uses TRBV2 and TRBJ2-4, with D possibly matching TRBD2 (5 bases). The ends were cut back, 9 bases at V and 9 bases at J, with 12 bases in the middle. The CDR3 is made up of 11 amino acids. Germline assignment: CDR1 SNHLY and CDR2 FYNNEI. The CDR3 sequence: CASRASSIQYF. CDR3 nucleotides: TGTGCCAGTAGGGCTAGCAGCATTCAGTACTTC.

The rearrangement links TRBV28 to TRBJ1-5, with 7 positions matching TRBD1. Trimming removed 10 bases from V and 0 bases from J; junction bases left unmatched: 18. Germline V gives CDR1 MDHEN, CDR2 SYDVKM. The length of the CDR3 is 18 residues. The CDR3 nucleotides read TGTGCCACCAACAAACAGGGGTCGGGGTCCCATAGCAATCAGCCCCAGCATTTT. Amino acids: CATNKQGSGSHSNQPQHF.

In DNA form, the CDR3 reads TGTGCCAGCAGCTTCGACGCTAACTATGGCTACACCTTC. This gives the protein CASSFDANYGYTF. The rearrangement uses TRBV7-9 and TRBJ1-2; D call uncertain. V shed 3 bases and J shed 0 bases, with 5 bases lying between them. This CDR3 comprises 13 residues. Germline V gene data show CDR1 as SEHNR and CDR2 as FQNEAQ (reference sequence). The whole variable domain, filled in from reference TRBV7-9 and TRBJ1-2, reads DTGVSQNPRHKITKRGQNVTFRCDPISEHNRLYWYRQTLGQGPEFLTYFQNEAQLEKSRLLSDRFSAERPKGSFSTLEIQRTEQGDSAMYLCASSFDANYGYTFGSGTRLTVV.

This chain uses TRBV2 with TRBJ2-1, with TRBD1 identical over 8 bases. The trim removed 3 bases at V and 8 bases at J, leaving 6 bases unmatched. Germline CDR1 is SNHLY and CDR2 is FYNNEI. The CDR3 runs 14 residues. In DNA, the CDR3 is TGTGCCAGCAGTGACAGGGGGCCCTCGGATGAGCAGTTCTTC. Its translation: CASSDRGPSDEQFF.

V is TRBV30 and J is TRBJ2-7; D uncertain. Trimming cost V 3 bases and J 2 bases, with 17 bases left between them. Germline V lookup: CDR1 GTSNPN, CDR2 SVGIG (reference sequence). This CDR3 spans 15 amino acids. The CDR3 bases are TGTGCCTGGAGGCCCTCAAGTTTGAAAACCTACGAGCAGTACTTC. Encoded protein: CAWRPSSLKTYEQYF.

This clone showed up just once. V and J are TRBV6-5 and TRBJ1-2, with 9 bases lining up with TRBD1. Trimming took 5 bases from V and 8 from J; bases not matched to a gene: 6. Germline loops: CDR1 MNHEY, CDR2 SVGAGI. The CDR3 extends over 13 amino acids. CDR3: CASSTTGGQGYTF. The CDR3 bases are TGTGCCAGCAGTACGACAGGGGGTCAGGGCTACACCTTC.

This chain links TRBV15 with TRBJ2-1, with a tentative D call TRBD2 (5 bases). V was cut by 1 base and J by 6 bases, with 10 bases left in between. The CDR3 has 14 amino acids. Germline CDR1 and CDR2: LNHNV and YYDKDF (reference sequence). The CDR3 DNA reads TGTGCCACCAGCAGAGTGGGAGTGTTCAATGAGCAGTTCTTC. This translates into CATSRVGVFNEQFF. Full variable domain (rest looked up from reference TRBV15 and TRBJ2-1): DAMVIQNPRYQVTQFGKPVTLSCSQTLNHNVMYWYQQKSSQAPKLLFHYYDKDFNNEADTPDNFQSRRPNTSFCFLDIRSPGLGDTAMYLCATSRVGVFNEQFFGPGTRLTVL.

The chain is built from TRBV7-9 and TRBJ1-1; D might be TRBD1 (5 bases). The germline CDR1 and CDR2 sequences are SEHNR and FQNEAQ (reference sequence). The CDR3 covers 14 residues. V lost 4 bases to trimming and J lost 0 bases, with 9 bases between them. Written as DNA, the CDR3 is TGTGCCAGCAGCTGGCAGGGAGTGAACACTGAAGCTTTCTTT. Its protein product is CASSWQGVNTEAFF.